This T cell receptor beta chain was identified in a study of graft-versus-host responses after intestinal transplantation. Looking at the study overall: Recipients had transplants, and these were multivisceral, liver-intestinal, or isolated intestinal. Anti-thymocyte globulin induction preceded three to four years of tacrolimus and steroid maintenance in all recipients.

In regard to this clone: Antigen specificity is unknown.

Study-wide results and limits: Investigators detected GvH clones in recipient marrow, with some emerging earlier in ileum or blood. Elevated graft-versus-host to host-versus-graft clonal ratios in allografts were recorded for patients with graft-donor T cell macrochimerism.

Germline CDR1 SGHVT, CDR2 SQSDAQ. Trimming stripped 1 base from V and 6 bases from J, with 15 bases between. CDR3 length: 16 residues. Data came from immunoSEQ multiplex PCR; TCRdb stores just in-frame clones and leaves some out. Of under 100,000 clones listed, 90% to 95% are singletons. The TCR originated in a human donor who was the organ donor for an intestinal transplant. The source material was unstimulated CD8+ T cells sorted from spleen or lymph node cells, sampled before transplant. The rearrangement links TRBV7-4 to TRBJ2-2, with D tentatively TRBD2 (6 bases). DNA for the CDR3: TGTGCCAGCAGCTTAGTGAATCGGGGGTGGTCCGGGGAGCTGTTTTTT. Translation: CASSLVNRGWSGELFF.